This is a list of T cell receptor beta chains from one sample in a study of shared clonotypes between healthy human individuals. The repertoire was sequenced with immunoSEQ multiplex PCR; TCRdb's copy has only in-frame clones and lacks some. The sample records about 1.4 million clones, around 97% being singletons. The specimen was naive CD4+ T cells sorted from blood. The receptor set was obtained from a man aged 25-45 years in good health. The CDR3 runs from the conserved cysteine through the conserved F or W. Fields, in order: clone size, J gene, D gene, V gene, CDR3 protein, CDR3 DNA. D genes are given only for firm matches. A row's size may be missing; if present it is once, few, many or a size class.

clone_size: NA; j_call: TRBJ2-7; d_call: TRBD1; v_call: TRBV2; cdr3_aa: CASSVETGSGEQYF; cdr3_nt: TGTGCCAGCAGTGTTGAGACAGGGTCGGGAGAGCAGTACTTC
clone_size: once; j_call: TRBJ1-5; d_call: TRBD1; v_call: TRBV18; cdr3_aa: CASSLGQGSQPQHF; cdr3_nt: TGTGCCAGCTCGCTCGGACAGGGAAGTCAGCCCCAGCATTTT
clone_size: NA; j_call: TRBJ1-3; d_call: NA; v_call: TRBV30; cdr3_aa: CAWKAPGALNTIYF; cdr3_nt: TGTGCCTGGAAAGCTCCTGGGGCTTTAAACACCATATATTTT
clone_size: NA; j_call: TRBJ2-2; d_call: TRBD1; v_call: TRBV27; cdr3_aa: CASSRRQGRGTGELFF; cdr3_nt: TGTGCCAGCAGTAGGCGACAGGGAAGGGGCACCGGGGAGCTGTTTTTT
clone_size: NA; j_call: TRBJ2-7; d_call: NA; v_call: TRBV5-1; cdr3_aa: CASSLDTTSSSYEQYF; cdr3_nt: TGCGCCAGCAGCTTGGATACAACCTCGAGCTCCTACGAGCAGTACTTC
clone_size: NA; j_call: TRBJ2-1; d_call: TRBD2; v_call: TRBV5-1; cdr3_aa: CASSFTSGSSYNEQFF; cdr3_nt: TGCGCCAGCAGCTTTACAAGCGGGAGCTCCTACAATGAGCAGTTCTTC
clone_size: NA; j_call: TRBJ1-1; d_call: NA; v_call: TRBV6-6; cdr3_aa: CASSLAGMGAEAFF; cdr3_nt: TGTGCCAGCAGTTTGGCCGGGATGGGAGCTGAAGCTTTCTTT
clone_size: NA; j_call: TRBJ2-1; d_call: TRBD2; v_call: TRBV7-2; cdr3_aa: CASSQRTSVNEQFF; cdr3_nt: TGTGCCAGCAGCCAGCGGACTAGCGTCAATGAGCAGTTCTTC
clone_size: once; j_call: TRBJ1-1; d_call: TRBD1; v_call: TRBV18; cdr3_aa: CASSRTGMNTEAFF; cdr3_nt: TGTGCCAGCTCTAGGACAGGTATGAACACTGAAGCTTTCTTT
clone_size: NA; j_call: TRBJ2-7; d_call: NA; v_call: TRBV9; cdr3_aa: CASSVGPNQGEQYF; cdr3_nt: TGTGCCAGCAGCGTAGGCCCGAACCAGGGCGAGCAGTACTTC
clone_size: NA; j_call: TRBJ1-5; d_call: NA; v_call: TRBV30; cdr3_aa: CAWAGEGPNQPQHF; cdr3_nt: TGTGCCTGGGCGGGGGAAGGTCCCAATCAGCCCCAGCATTTT
clone_size: NA; j_call: TRBJ2-3; d_call: NA; v_call: TRBV18; cdr3_aa: CASSPPVVDTQYF; cdr3_nt: TGTGCCAGCTCACCACCTGTGGTGGATACGCAGTATTTT
clone_size: NA; j_call: TRBJ2-2; d_call: TRBD1; v_call: TRBV7-2; cdr3_aa: CASIYMDRGNTGELFF; cdr3_nt: TGTGCCAGCATCTACATGGACAGGGGGAACACCGGGGAGCTGTTTTTT
clone_size: NA; j_call: TRBJ2-7; d_call: NA; v_call: TRBV5-5; cdr3_aa: CASSLFSGTYEQYF; cdr3_nt: TGTGCCAGCAGCTTGTTTTCAGGAACCTACGAGCAGTACTTC
clone_size: once; j_call: TRBJ2-5; d_call: NA; v_call: TRBV5-4; cdr3_aa: CASSLVGTQKETQYF; cdr3_nt: TGTGCCAGCAGCTTGGTTGGGACACAGAAAGAGACCCAGTACTTC
clone_size: NA; j_call: TRBJ2-2; d_call: TRBD2; v_call: TRBV10-1; cdr3_aa: CASSESTSGIAGELFF; cdr3_nt: TGCGCCAGCAGTGAGTCGACTAGCGGGATCGCCGGGGAGCTGTTTTTT
clone_size: NA; j_call: TRBJ2-2; d_call: TRBD2; v_call: TRBV5-4; cdr3_aa: CASSGELAGGVTGELFF; cdr3_nt: TGTGCCAGCAGCGGGGAACTAGCGGGAGGCGTCACCGGGGAGCTGTTTTTT
clone_size: NA; j_call: TRBJ1-1; d_call: NA; v_call: TRBV4-3; cdr3_aa: CASSLSSGGGTEAFF; cdr3_nt: TGCGCCAGCAGCCTCAGCTCCGGGGGGGGAACTGAAGCTTTCTTT
clone_size: NA; j_call: TRBJ2-5; d_call: NA; v_call: TRBV5-1; cdr3_aa: CASSLAQKQETQYF; cdr3_nt: TGCGCCAGCAGCTTGGCACAGAAACAAGAGACCCAGTACTTC
clone_size: NA; j_call: TRBJ2-5; d_call: TRBD1; v_call: TRBV28; cdr3_aa: CASSSNRGSRETQYF; cdr3_nt: TGTGCCAGCAGTAGCAACAGGGGCTCACGGGAGACCCAGTACTTC
clone_size: NA; j_call: TRBJ1-1; d_call: NA; v_call: TRBV7-6; cdr3_aa: CASSLVAGAEAFF; cdr3_nt: TGTGCCAGCAGCTTAGTTGCGGGCGCCGAGGCTTTCTTT
clone_size: NA; j_call: TRBJ2-7; d_call: NA; v_call: TRBV6-1; cdr3_aa: CASSRVRLEQYF; cdr3_nt: TGTGCCAGCAGTCGAGTAAGGTTAGAGCAGTACTTC